This TCR beta chain was recovered during a study of response to subunit inactivated influenza vaccine. TCRdb itself ran the RT-PCR reads through MiXCR, one entry per CDR3 protein. In the table there are about 190,000 distinct CDR3 sequences, approximately 15% of which are singletons. CDR1 SEHNR and CDR2 FQNEAQ come from the germline V gene (reference sequence). This CDR3 contains 14 residues. Between the trimmed V and J ends, which lost 3 bases and 4 bases, there was a span of 9 bases. The V gene is TRBV7-9, the J gene TRBJ2-2; no reliable D call. The sample was CD8+ T cells sorted from PBMCs, taken 4 to 6 days after vaccination. The TCR sequence derives from a man in his fifties who received an inactivated influenza vaccine. The DNA for the CDR3 is TGTGCCAGCAGCTTTTCCGAGATCACCGGGGAGCTGTTTTTT. Translated: CASSFSEITGELFF.